What follows are 32 T cell receptor beta chains derived from one specimen sequenced in a study of T-cell reconstitution after alpha-beta-depleted transplantation in children. Unique molecular identifiers were used in preparing the TCRbeta library. Each CDR3 protein is one row after TCRdb ran MiXCR on the PCR reads. The sample shows about a million distinct CDR3 sequences, about 30% of them seen only once. Source: PBMCs, mostly from graft donor cells, taken 360 days after TCRalphabeta/CD19-depleted stem cell transplant. Receptors originate from a boy less than two years old who had a stem cell transplant for SCID, so the T cells may come from the graft donor.

The rearrangement uses TRBV5-1 and TRBJ2-1; TRBD2 matches 12 bases. The CDR3 runs 19 residues. Germline assignment: CDR1 SGHRS and CDR2 YFSETQ. The V segment lost 0 bases and the J segment 0 bases; nucleotides outside the gene matches: 7. This chain's CDR3 is CASSLAASGGARSYNEQFF. The CDR3 coding sequence is TGCGCCAGCAGCTTGGCGGCTAGCGGGGGGGCTCGCTCCTACAATGAGCAGTTCTTC.

The chain couples TRBV7-2 to TRBJ1-5; D gene ambiguous. Trimming removed 2 bases from V and 5 bases from J, with 7 bases in between. The CDR3 is made up of 13 amino acids. Germline V gene data show CDR1 as SGHTA and CDR2 as FQGNSA. Written as DNA, the CDR3 is TGTGCCAGCAGCTTATATTGGGATCAGCCCCAGCATTTT. Protein sequence: CASSLYWDQPQHF.

The rearrangement joins TRBV10-3 to TRBJ2-2; D not certain. Germline CDR1 ENHRY, CDR2 SYGVKD. This CDR3 has 11 amino acids. Trimming left V 10 bases short and J 6 bases short, with 9 bases between. CDR3 sequence reads: CATLRSGELFF. The CDR3 region has the DNA TGTGCCACCCTCAGATCCGGGGAGCTGTTTTTT.

This clonotype has just a few counts. The chain joins TRBV12-3 or TRBV12-4 to TRBJ2-5; TRBD1 matches 9 bases. J gave up 5 bases and V 6 bases, and 10 bases lay outside the gene matches. CDR3 length: 15 residues. The CDR3 here is CASSLDRGWGETQYF. DNA of the CDR3: TGTGCCAGCAGCCTGGACAGGGGATGGGGGGAGACCCAGTACTTC.

This chain joins TRBV24-1 and TRBJ2-1; a possible D gene is TRBD1 (6 bases). Germline CDR1 is KGHDR and CDR2 is SFDVKD. Trimming shortened V by 4 bases and J by 4 bases, and 19 bases separated the two germline ends. The CDR3 is 17 residues long. The CDR3 bases are TGTGCCACCAGTGACTCCAGGGGCCTCGGACGATACAATGAGCAGTTCTTC. This codes for CATSDSRGLGRYNEQFF.

The chain couples TRBV14 to TRBJ2-7; the D gene is possibly TRBD2 (5 bases). Germline CDR1 and CDR2: SGHDN and FVKESK. V lost 1 base, J lost 2 bases, and 9 bases lay in between. This CDR3 is built from 14 residues. The CDR3 DNA reads TGTGCCAGCAGCCAAGGAGCGGACCCCTACGAGCAGTACTTC. Its translation: CASSQGADPYEQYF.

The V and J genes are TRBV4-1 and TRBJ1-2, with D maybe TRBD1 (6 bases). The CDR3 has 15 amino acids. V was trimmed by 0 bases and J by 13 bases, leaving 21 bases between them. Germline CDR1 MGHRA, CDR2 YSYEKL. The CDR3 here is CASSQESGGGPRGTF. Here the CDR3 DNA reads TGCGCCAGCAGCCAAGAGTCAGGTGGGGGCCCGAGGGGCACCTTC.

This clonotype was detected a few times. The CDR3 DNA reads TGTGCCAGCAGCTCCGGGACCCCGACTGAGCAGTTCTTC. Its protein is CASSSGTPTEQFF. The V and J genes are TRBV7-7 and TRBJ2-1, with D tentatively TRBD1 or TRBD2 (5 bases each). The CDR3 totals 13 residues. Germline V gene sequence: CDR1 SSHAT, CDR2 FNYEAQ (reference sequence). Trimming removed 4 bases at V and 9 bases at J, with 13 bases between. Full variable domain (rest looked up from reference TRBV7-7 and TRBJ2-1): GAGVSQSPRYKVTKRGQDVTLRCDPISSHATLYWYQQALGQGPEFLTYFNYEAQPDKSGLPSDRFSAERPEGSISTLTIQRTEQRDSAMYRCASSSGTPTEQFFGPGTRLTVL.

This clonotype was recorded a few times. The gene calls are TRBV6-1 and TRBJ2-3, with a weak D call TRBD1 (6 bases). Germline loops: CDR1 MNHNS, CDR2 SASEGT. The V end was cut by 6 bases, the J end by 2 bases, with 15 bases between. The CDR3 runs 15 residues. CDR3 region: CASRRVRTATDTQYF. The DNA for the CDR3 is TGTGCCAGCAGGAGGGTGAGGACAGCCACAGATACGCAGTATTTT.

The chain is built from TRBV12-3 or TRBV12-4 and TRBJ2-1; TRBD2 matches at 9 bases. This CDR3 has 14 amino acids. After removal of 5 bases from V and 5 bases from J, the junction contained 4 bases not matched to a gene. This chain's CDR3 is CASSSGGRNNEQFF. The CDR3 nucleotides read TGTGCCAGCAGTAGCGGGGGGCGTAACAATGAGCAGTTCTTC.

The chain uses TRBV5-1 and TRBJ2-1; D is unclear. Germline values: CDR1 SGHRS, CDR2 YFSETQ. There are 14 residues in the CDR3. V was cut by 1 base and J by 9 bases, with 14 bases left in between. CDR3 loop: CASSLLVERSEQFF. As DNA, the CDR3 is TGCGCCAGCAGCTTGTTAGTGGAGAGGAGTGAGCAGTTCTTC. The full variable domain, its missing parts supplied by reference TRBV5-1 and TRBJ2-1, is KAGVTQTPRYLIKTRGQQVTLSCSPISGHRSVSWYQQTPGQGLQFLFEYFSETQRNKGNFPGRFSGRQFSNSRSEMNVSTLELGDSALYLCASSLLVERSEQFFGPGTRLTVL.

This clonotype appeared a few times. This chain joins TRBV15 and TRBJ1-4; the match to TRBD1 covers 7 bases. From germline, CDR1 is LNHNV and CDR2 YYDKDF (reference sequence). After removal of 1 base from V and 3 bases from J, the junction contained 2 bases not matched to a gene. This CDR3 is 15 amino acids long. CDR3 in amino acids: CATSRGRGSNEKLFF. CDR3 DNA sequence: TGTGCCACCAGCAGAGGCAGGGGGTCTAATGAAAAACTGTTTTTT.

This chain uses TRBV5-5 with TRBJ2-5; either TRBD1 or TRBD2 may supply D (5 bases each). The CDR3 totals 15 residues. V dropped 1 base and J dropped 3 bases, with 13 bases sitting between them. The V gene's germline CDR1 is SGHKS and CDR2 YYEKEE (reference sequence). As DNA, the CDR3 is TGTGCCAGCAGCTTGCAATTGGGGGTCAAAGAGACCCAGTACTTC. This codes for CASSLQLGVKETQYF.

The CDR3 region is CASSLGRAREQYF. The CDR3 DNA follows: TGTGCCAGCAGTTTAGGCAGAGCCCGGGAGCAGTACTTC. V usage is TRBV28 and J usage is TRBJ2-7, with D unclear. Trimming stripped 2 bases from V and 7 bases from J, with 12 bases between. This CDR3 has 13 residues. Looked up from germline, CDR1 is MDHEN and CDR2 is SYDVKM.

The chain is built from TRBV12-3 or TRBV12-4 and TRBJ2-5, with 13 bases aligning to TRBD2. V was clipped by 8 bases and J by 4 bases; unmatched bases: 13. The CDR3 spans 17 residues. CDR3 DNA sequence: TGTGCCAGCCAACCATCGAGACTAGCGGGGGGTGGAGAGACCCAGTACTTC. Translating it yields CASQPSRLAGGGETQYF.

This clonotype was seen more than once but under ten times. This sequence joins TRBV20-1 and TRBJ1-4, with 9 bases that match TRBD1. Germline V gene data show CDR1 as DFQATT and CDR2 as SNEGSKA (reference sequence). Trimming took 6 bases from V and 7 from J; bases not matched to a gene: 9. The CDR3 is 14 residues long. CDR3 amino acids: CSARNRGQGEKLFF. CDR3 DNA sequence: TGCAGTGCCAGAAACAGGGGGCAGGGTGAAAAACTGTTTTTT.

This clonotype occurred a few times. The chain has TRBV12-3 or TRBV12-4 and TRBJ2-3; 7 nucleotides match TRBD2. CDR3 size: 15 residues. V shed 6 bases and J 2 bases; nucleotides not matched to a gene: 8. CDR3 DNA sequence: TGTGCCAGCAGAGACACCGGGACTAACACAGATACGCAGTATTTT. Translating it yields CASRDTGTNTDTQYF.

There are many counts of this clonotype. This chain uses TRBV9 with TRBJ2-5, with TRBD1 matching 7 bases. Germline loops: CDR1 SGDLS, CDR2 YYNGEE. CDR3 length: 15 amino acids. The V segment lost 3 bases and the J segment 2 bases; nucleotides outside the gene matches: 7. CDR3 sequence: CASSDEGQPQETQYF. DNA of the CDR3: TGTGCCAGCAGCGACGAGGGACAGCCTCAAGAGACCCAGTACTTC. The full variable domain, in which reference TRBV9 and TRBJ2-5 provide the parts outside the CDR3, is DSGVTQTPKHLITATGQRVTLRCSPRSGDLSVYWYQQSLDQGLQFLIQYYNGEERAKGNILERFSAQQFPDLHSELNLSSLELGDSALYFCASSDEGQPQETQYFGPGTRLLVL.

The chain carries TRBV20-1 and TRBJ1-1; D call uncertain. Germline lookup yields CDR1 DFQATT and CDR2 SNEGSKA (reference sequence). The CDR3 runs 15 residues. Trimming cost V 2 bases and J 3 bases, with 16 bases left between them. CDR3 loop: CSARRRPQLDTEAFF. CDR3 bases: TGCAGTGCTAGACGCCGACCGCAACTAGACACTGAAGCTTTCTTT.

The sample holds a few counts of this clonotype. V and J are TRBV6-1 and TRBJ2-2, with D perhaps matching TRBD1 (6 bases). Germline-derived CDR1 and CDR2 are MNHNS and SASEGT. The CDR3 covers 16 residues. Trimming took off 6 bases at V and 2 bases at J, with 16 bases between the two ends. The CDR3 region is CASSTTSGTNTGELFF. CDR3 nucleotides: TGTGCCAGCAGCACTACCTCCGGGACAAACACCGGGGAGCTGTTTTTT.

The chain is built from TRBV5-1 and TRBJ1-1; D is possibly TRBD1 (5 bases). V was shortened by 10 bases and J by 4 bases, with 17 bases between the two germline ends. This CDR3 comprises 13 residues. Looked up from germline, CDR1 is SGHRS and CDR2 is YFSETQ. The CDR3 DNA sequence: TGCGCCGCCAAACAGGTCCCCGGCACTGAAGCTTTCTTT. As protein: CAAKQVPGTEAFF.

This clonotype has just a few counts. The J gene is TRBJ2-7, the V gene TRBV12-3 or TRBV12-4, with D hard to call. The CDR3 has 13 amino acids. V lost 3 bases to trimming and J lost 3 bases, with 9 bases between them. The chain's CDR3 is CASSFNENYEQYF. In nucleotides, the CDR3 is TGTGCCAGCAGTTTCAACGAGAACTACGAGCAGTACTTC.

The rearrangement links TRBV20-1 to TRBJ2-7; 8 bases are shared with TRBD1. The CDR3 contains 13 residues. The J segment lost 4 bases and the V segment lost 5 bases, leaving 7 bases of the junction unmatched. Germline CDR1 and CDR2: DFQATT and SNEGSKA (reference sequence). In nucleotides, the CDR3 is TGCAGTGCTTGGACAGGGACCGAGTACGAGCAGTACTTC. As protein: CSAWTGTEYEQYF.

This chain uses TRBV7-9 with TRBJ1-2, with TRBD1 identical over 9 bases. Unmatched junction bases numbered 3, after V lost 8 bases and J lost 5 bases. The V gene's germline CDR1 is SEHNR and CDR2 FQNEAQ (reference sequence). The CDR3 sequence is 12 residues long. The CDR3 DNA reads as TGTGCCAGCGAACAGGGGGCGTATGGCTACACCTTC. Its translation is CASEQGAYGYTF.

A few counts support this clonotype. The rearrangement joins TRBV5-1 to TRBJ1-5; D not certain. Per germline, CDR1 SGHRS and CDR2 YFSETQ. This CDR3 comprises 14 residues. Trimming left V 4 bases short and J 2 bases short, with 10 bases between. The CDR3 DNA reads as TGCGCCAGCAGCCTAACGTGGGGCAATCAGCCCCAGCATTTT. Translation gives CASSLTWGNQPQHF. The whole variable domain, remainder taken from reference TRBV5-1 and TRBJ1-5, is KAGVTQTPRYLIKTRGQQVTLSCSPISGHRSVSWYQQTPGQGLQFLFEYFSETQRNKGNFPGRFSGRQFSNSRSEMNVSTLELGDSALYLCASSLTWGNQPQHFGDGTRLSIL.

The rearrangement joins TRBV5-1 to TRBJ1-1; D is unresolved. In germline, CDR1 is SGHRS, CDR2 YFSETQ. Trimming removed 4 bases at V and 6 bases at J, with 13 bases between. The CDR3 is 13 residues long. The CDR3 reads CASSPTASAEAFF. CDR3 in DNA: TGCGCCAGCAGCCCCACAGCAAGCGCTGAAGCTTTCTTT.

This clonotype has only one observation. The chain uses TRBV28 and TRBJ2-5, with D possibly being TRBD1 or TRBD2 (5 bases each). V lost 2 bases, J lost 5 bases, and 12 bases lay in between. The CDR3 extends over 14 amino acids. CDR1 and CDR2 from the germline V gene are MDHEN and SYDVKM. The CDR3 protein is CASSLSGTWETQYF. CDR3 DNA: TGTGCCAGCAGTTTAAGTGGGACCTGGGAGACCCAGTACTTC.

This clonotype has only a few counts. The chain combines TRBV20-1 with TRBJ2-5; possibly TRBD2 for D (6 bases). V lost 4 bases, J lost 5 bases, and 11 bases lay in between. The CDR3 sequence is 12 residues long. Germline V CDR1 and CDR2: DFQATT, SNEGSKA (reference sequence). The CDR3 DNA reads TGCAGTGCTAACCCCGGAGGGGAGACCCAGTACTTC. Encoded protein: CSANPGGETQYF.

V and J are TRBV12-3 or TRBV12-4 and TRBJ1-1; D is unclear. CDR3 size: 15 residues. The ends were cut back, 4 bases at V and 0 bases at J, with 12 bases in the middle. The DNA for the CDR3 is TGTGCCAGCAGTTACCGGACTGCTATGAACACTGAAGCTTTCTTT. Amino acid sequence: CASSYRTAMNTEAFF.

The V call is TRBV4-3, the J call TRBJ1-1; D is perhaps TRBD1 (5 bases). The CDR3 has 17 amino acids. Between the trimmed V and J ends, which lost 0 bases and 3 bases, there was a span of 17 bases. CDR1 and CDR2 (germline): LGHNA, YSLEER. CDR3 DNA: TGCGCCAGCAGCCAAGATCTAGGGGCAGAGTGGGACACTGAAGCTTTCTTT. The encoded protein is CASSQDLGAEWDTEAFF.

This clonotype was counted a single time. CDR3 sequence reads: CASSRGGQGAYNEQFF. CDR3 nucleotide sequence: TGTGCCAGCAGCCGGGGTGGACAGGGCGCCTACAATGAGCAGTTCTTC. The rearrangement links TRBV5-5 to TRBJ2-1; 8 nucleotides match TRBD1. The germline gives CDR1 SGHKS, CDR2 YYEKEE (reference sequence). The length of the CDR3 is 16 residues. Trimming removed 4 bases from V and 2 bases from J; junction bases left unmatched: 8.

There are a few counts of this clonotype. V gene TRBV10-3 combines with J gene TRBJ2-2; 9 bases line up with TRBD1. CDR3 size: 16 residues. The ends lost 11 bases at V and 4 bases at J; junction bases unmatched: 14. Germline V gene data show CDR1 as ENHRY and CDR2 as SYGVKD. CDR3 sequence reads: CAAHRNRGQSTGELFF. The CDR3 nucleotides read TGTGCCGCTCATCGTAACAGGGGGCAGAGCACCGGGGAGCTGTTTTTT.